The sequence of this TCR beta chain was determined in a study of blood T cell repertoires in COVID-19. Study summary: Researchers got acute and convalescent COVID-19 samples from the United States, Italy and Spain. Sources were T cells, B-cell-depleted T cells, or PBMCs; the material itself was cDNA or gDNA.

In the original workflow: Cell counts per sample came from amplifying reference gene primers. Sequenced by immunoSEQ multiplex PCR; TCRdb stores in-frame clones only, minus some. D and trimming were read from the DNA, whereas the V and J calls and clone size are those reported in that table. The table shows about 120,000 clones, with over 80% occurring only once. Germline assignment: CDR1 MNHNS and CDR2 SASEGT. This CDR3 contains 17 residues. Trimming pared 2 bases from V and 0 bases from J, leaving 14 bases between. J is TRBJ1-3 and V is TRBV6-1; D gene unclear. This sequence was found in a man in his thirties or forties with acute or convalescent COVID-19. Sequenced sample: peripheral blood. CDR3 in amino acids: CASSETERFYSGNTIYF. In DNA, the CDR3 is TGTGCCAGCAGTGAAACTGAGAGGTTCTACTCTGGAAACACCATATATTTT.